This TCR beta chain appears in the sequencing data of a study of T cells in Graves' hyperthyroidism and ophthalmopathy. Findings and caveats of the study: A model built on 13 V-J features separated ophthalmopathy from stable hyperthyroidism.

Authors of the study amplified TCR beta CDR3 regions from RNA transcripts. HTBI primers were the set used in a first-round RT-PCR of the TCR CDR3. TCRdb re-derived calls from the multiplex PCR reads in MiXCR, one entry per CDR3 protein. This sample carries some 760,000 distinct CDR3 sequences, around 15% of them seen once, and the ten largest clones take around 9.6%. Patients aged 18 to 65 had newly diagnosed hyperthyroidism of under 2 months' duration. Note on this clonotype: The antigen is undetermined.

CDR3 length: 13 amino acids. CDR1 is MDHEN, CDR2 SYDVKM, per germline. This sequence was found in a woman aged 18-29 years with Graves' hyperthyroidism. This rearrangement joins TRBV28 to TRBJ2-1, with no clear D. The J call may be in error: the DNA end matches TRBJ2-7 better. Sequenced material: blood. The CDR3 loop is CASSLTGYNEQYF. The CDR3 DNA sequence: TGTGCCAGCAGTTTAACTGGCTACAATGAGCAGTACTTC.